This T cell receptor (beta chain) was sequenced for a study of cytomegalovirus exposure and HLA in healthy donors. The PCR ran on 60 Vbeta and 13 Jbeta primers. Profiled with immunoSEQ multiplex PCR; TCRdb holds only in-frame clones, not every one. Of over 100,000 clones in the sample, approximately 8.9% were seen once. Germline values: CDR1 MNHEY, CDR2 SMNVEV (reference sequence). The V end lost 0 bases, the J end lost 0 bases, and 7 bases lay between the germline ends. This CDR3 is built from 15 residues. This clonotype originated in a woman aged 40 to 55 in good health and CMV-seropositive. Sequenced sample: PBMCs. The chain joins TRBV27 to TRBJ2-3; D not certain. The CDR3 loop reads CASSLSSRSTDTQYF. The DNA of the CDR3 is TGTGCCAGCAGTTTATCCTCGCGGAGCACAGATACGCAGTATTTT.